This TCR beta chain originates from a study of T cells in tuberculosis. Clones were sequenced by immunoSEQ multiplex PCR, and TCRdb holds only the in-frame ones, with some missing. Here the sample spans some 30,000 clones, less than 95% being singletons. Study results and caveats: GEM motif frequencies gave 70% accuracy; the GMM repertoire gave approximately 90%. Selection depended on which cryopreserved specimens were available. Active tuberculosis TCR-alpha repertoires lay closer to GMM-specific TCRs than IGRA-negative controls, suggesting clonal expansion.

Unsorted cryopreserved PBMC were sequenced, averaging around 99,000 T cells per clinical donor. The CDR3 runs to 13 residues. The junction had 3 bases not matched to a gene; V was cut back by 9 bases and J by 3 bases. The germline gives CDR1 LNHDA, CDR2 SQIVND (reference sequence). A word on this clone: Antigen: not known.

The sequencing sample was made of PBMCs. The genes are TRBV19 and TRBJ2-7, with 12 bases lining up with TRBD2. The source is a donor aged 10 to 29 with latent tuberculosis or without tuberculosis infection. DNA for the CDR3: TGTGCCAGCAGACTAGCGGGAGACTACGAGCAGTACTTC. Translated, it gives CASRLAGDYEQYF.